Described below is a single T cell receptor (beta chain) sequence and its context. The CDR3 has 15 amino acids. Germline values: CDR1 SGHAT, CDR2 FQNNGV. V shed 1 base and J 4 bases; nucleotides not matched to a gene: 4. The data belong to a study of blood T cell repertoires in COVID-19. Whole-study context: Acute-phase and convalescent COVID-19 samples originated in the United States, Italy and Spain. In each case, the material was cDNA or gDNA derived from T cells, B-cell-depleted T cells, or PBMCs.

Authors' methods: Estimates of nucleated cell counts were drawn from the amplification of reference gene primers. The protocol was immunoSEQ multiplex PCR, while the TCRdb copy is restricted to in-frame clones and leaves out a portion. That table furnishes V, J and clone size, whereas the DNA furnished D and trimming. Here the sample spans 70,000 to 85,000 clones, around 83% being singletons. The clonotype was recovered from an elderly man with active or convalescent COVID-19. What was sequenced was peripheral blood. The chain is built from TRBV11-2 and TRBJ2-1; 7 bases agree with TRBD2. CDR3 amino acids: CASSLVASGYNEQFF. The CDR3 nucleotides read TGTGCCAGCAGCTTAGTGGCTAGCGGTTACAATGAGCAGTTCTTC. Filled out from reference TRBV11-2 and TRBJ2-1, the complete variable domain reads EAGVAQSPRYKIIEKRQSVAFWCNPISGHATLYWYQQILGQGPKLLIQFQNNGVVDDSQLPKDRFSAERLKGVDSTLKIQPAKLEDSAVYLCASSLVASGYNEQFFGPGTRLTVL.